The TCR beta chain described here comes from a study of T-cell reconstitution after alpha-beta-depleted transplantation in children. This clonotype came up many times. V lost 7 bases, J lost 2 bases, and 7 bases stayed unmatched. CDR1 is MGHRA, CDR2 YSYEKL, per germline. CDR3 size: 16 residues. It was with unique molecular identifiers that the TCRbeta library was prepared. TCRdb re-analysed the PCR reads in MiXCR, keeping a single row per CDR3 protein. The profile shows hundreds of thousands of distinct CDR3 sequences, about 24% of them singletons. The chain uses TRBV4-1 and TRBJ2-2; 10 bases are a match to TRBD2. Sequencing used PBMCs, mostly from graft donor cells, obtained 360 days after TCRalphabeta/CD19-depleted stem cell transplant. The clonotype originates from a female patient aged 2-15 years who had a stem cell transplant for congenital amegakaryocytic thrombocytopenia, so the T cells may come from the graft donor. This CDR3 is CASKVAGGRNTGELFF. The CDR3 DNA follows: TGCGCCAGCAAGGTAGCGGGGGGCCGAAACACCGGGGAGCTGTTTTTT.